The next 24 T cell receptor beta chains were all read from a single sample in a study of cytomegalovirus exposure and HLA in healthy donors. 60 Vbeta and 13 Jbeta primers were used in PCR. Sequencing was performed with immunoSEQ multiplex PCR; in TCRdb, only in-frame clones are kept and a portion is missing. Its clone listing holds tens of thousands of clones. Sample: PBMCs. Source of these receptors: a female donor in good health and CMV-seropositive.

The chain uses TRBV19 and TRBJ1-5; D unclear. Germline CDR1 reads LNHDA; CDR2 reads SQIVND (reference sequence). V lost 4 bases, J lost 1 base, and 11 bases lay in between. This CDR3 spans 15 amino acids. CDR3 in amino acids: CASSTFSGSNQPQHF. DNA of the CDR3: TGTGCCAGTAGTACCTTCTCGGGGAGCAATCAGCCCCAGCATTTT. The full variable domain, rest sourced from reference TRBV19 and TRBJ1-5, is DGGITQSPKYLFRKEGQNVTLSCEQNLNHDAMYWYRQDPGQGLRLIYYSQIVNDFQKGDIAEGYSVSREKKESFPLTVTSAQKNPTAFYLCASSTFSGSNQPQHFGDGTRLSIL.

The chain joins TRBV9 to TRBJ2-1; no definite D call. The V and J ends lost 3 bases and 0 bases respectively, with 13 bases between them. This CDR3 spans 16 amino acids. CDR1 is SGDLS and CDR2 is YYNGEE in the germline V gene. The CDR3 sequence is CASSGRYPSSYNEQFF. CDR3 bases: TGTGCCAGCAGCGGCCGGTACCCGAGCTCCTACAATGAGCAGTTCTTC.

The chain links TRBV4-2 to TRBJ2-5; 7 nucleotides agree with TRBD2. This CDR3 contains 16 residues. The germline CDR1 and CDR2 sequences are LGHNA and YNFKEQ. Trimming removed 3 bases from V and 3 bases from J; junction bases left unmatched: 10. The CDR3 nucleotides are TGTGCCAGCAGCCATGGGTTGGGCGGGAGTGAAGAGACCCAGTACTTC. Translation gives CASSHGLGGSEETQYF.

About this clone: An end of the junction differs from the germline gene, which may be a read error. The J gene is TRBJ2-3, the V gene TRBV7-7; TRBD2 matches at 8 bases. The length of the CDR3 is 16 residues. Germline CDR1 reads SSHAT; CDR2 reads FNYEAQ (reference sequence). CDR3 bases: TGTGCTAGCAGCTTAGAGGCAGCGGGGGTACTGGATACGCAGTATTTT. Residues: CASSLEAAGVLDTQYF.

The chain has TRBV29-1 and TRBJ2-7; weak D call: TRBD1 (7 bases). The germline V gene encodes CDR1 SQVTM and CDR2 ANQGSEA. V was clipped by 4 bases and J by 7 bases, with 17 bases between them. This CDR3 has 13 residues. This CDR3 is CSVAQGGRGEQYF. The CDR3 DNA reads TGCAGCGTTGCGCAGGGGGGCCGGGGAGAGCAGTACTTC.

The rearrangement links TRBV18 to TRBJ1-2; D ambiguous. Between the trimmed V and J ends, which lost 5 bases and 1 base, there was a span of 11 bases. The CDR3 totals 14 residues. Germline V gene data show CDR1 as KGHSH and CDR2 as LQKENI. As DNA, the CDR3 is TGTGCCAGCTCAATCTTGGGCAGTAACTATGGCTACACCTTC. This gives the protein CASSILGSNYGYTF.

The rearrangement joins TRBV9 to TRBJ1-5; no reliable D call. The ends were cut back, 1 base at V and 6 bases at J, with 11 bases in the middle. This CDR3 contains 14 residues. Germline V lookup: CDR1 SGDLS, CDR2 YYNGEE. The CDR3 protein is CASSVFLRPQPQHF. For the CDR3, the DNA is TGTGCCAGCAGCGTATTTTTGAGGCCTCAGCCCCAGCATTTT.

The V and J genes are TRBV29-1 and TRBJ1-1; the D gene is possibly TRBD1 (5 bases). V gave up 7 bases and J gave up 4 bases, with 13 bases separating them. Germline V lookup: CDR1 SQVTM, CDR2 ANQGSEA. The CDR3 has 12 residues. CDR3 sequence: CSATTGGTEAFF. The CDR3 DNA reads TGCAGCGCTACGACGGGGGGCACTGAAGCTTTCTTT.

J is TRBJ1-2 and V is TRBV6-1, with D possibly matching TRBD1 (6 bases). Germline CDR1 reads MNHNS; CDR2 reads SASEGT. V was shortened by 2 bases and J by 0 bases, with 16 bases between the two germline ends. The CDR3 has 17 amino acids. The DNA of the CDR3 is TGTGCCAGCAGTGAAACACAGGGTCCCCCCTCTAACTATGGCTACACCTTC. It translates to CASSETQGPPSNYGYTF.

On this clone itself: The sample carries other DNA sequences with the same CDR3. The chain uses TRBV5-4 and TRBJ1-4; 8 positions agree with TRBD1. Germline assignment: CDR1 SGHNT and CDR2 YYREEE (reference sequence). V gave up 1 base and J gave up 7 bases; unmatched junction bases: 3. CDR3 length equals 14 residues. CDR3: CASSLQGAVEKLFF. The CDR3 DNA is TGTGCCAGCAGCTTGCAGGGGGCAGTTGAAAAACTGTTTTTT.

The rearrangement links TRBV28 to TRBJ1-2, with D hard to call. CDR1 and CDR2 (germline): MDHEN, SYDVKM. The CDR3 length is 12 residues. V was cut by 6 bases and J by 4 bases, with 9 bases left in between. CDR3 coding DNA: TGTGCCAGCAGGTGGCCATCCTATGGCTACACCTTC. Translation gives CASRWPSYGYTF.

This chain uses TRBV11-2 with TRBJ2-7; the D gene is possibly TRBD1 (5 bases). This CDR3 is 15 amino acids long. V lost 1 base and J 2 bases, leaving 12 bases between the germline ends. Germline CDR1 is SGHAT and CDR2 is FQNNGV. This CDR3 reads CASSLAFARAYEQYF. Here the CDR3 DNA reads TGTGCCAGCAGCTTAGCTTTTGCCAGGGCCTACGAGCAGTACTTC.

This chain uses TRBV9 with TRBJ1-3, with a tentative D call TRBD1 (6 bases). The CDR3 has 24 residues. CDR1 and CDR2 (germline): SGDLS, YYNGEE. Trimming pared 10 bases from V and 0 bases from J, leaving 44 bases between. CDR3 DNA: TGTGCCCCCAGGGCCGCTTCCCTACCTCAGACAGGTTTCTATACTTCTTACTCTGGAAACACCATATATTTT. Protein product: CAPRAASLPQTGFYTSYSGNTIYF.

This chain connects TRBV28 to TRBJ2-2; D remains unclear. The CDR3 sequence is 15 residues long. V was trimmed by 3 bases and J by 0 bases, leaving 8 bases between them. Per the germline V gene, CDR1 is MDHEN and CDR2 is SYDVKM. CDR3 in amino acids: CASSFFRTNTGELFF. CDR3 DNA: TGTGCCAGCAGTTTCTTCAGAACGAACACCGGGGAGCTGTTTTTT.

This rearrangement joins TRBV18 to TRBJ2-7; 9 bases agree with TRBD1. V lost 5 bases, J lost 6 bases, and 2 bases stayed unmatched. This CDR3 spans 12 amino acids. Germline V gene lookup returns CDR1 KGHSH and CDR2 LQKENI. CDR3 DNA: TGTGCCAGCTCATCGACAGGGGGCGAGCAGTACTTC. Protein: CASSSTGGEQYF.

This rearrangement joins TRBV15 to TRBJ2-7; D not resolved. Trimming took off 6 bases at V and 5 bases at J, with 11 bases between the two ends. CDR3 length: 12 amino acids. Germline V CDR1 and CDR2: LNHNV, YYDKDF (reference sequence). As DNA, the CDR3 is TGTGCCACCAGAAGCCAAGGAGACGAGCAGTACTTC. As protein: CATRSQGDEQYF.

V usage is TRBV18 and J usage is TRBJ2-3; D not certain. The germline V gene encodes CDR1 KGHSH and CDR2 LQKENI. The CDR3 contains 12 residues. V was clipped by 3 bases and J by 2 bases, with 3 bases between them. The CDR3 nucleotides are TGTGCCAGCTCACCCTCCACAGATACGCAGTATTTT. Protein sequence: CASSPSTDTQYF.

Worth noting for this clone: At one of its ends the junction is not consistent with the germline gene, which may arise from a read error. The V call is TRBV18, the J call TRBJ1-5; D uncertain. CDR3 size: 15 residues. The V gene's germline CDR1 is KGHSH and CDR2 LQKENI. The CDR3 protein is CASSPPGVSNQHQHF. In nucleotides, the CDR3 is TGTGCCAGCTCACCACCTGGTGTTAGCAATCAGCACCAGCATTTT.

The chain employs TRBV5-5 and TRBJ1-6, with D uncertain. The CDR3 covers 14 residues. Germline lookup yields CDR1 SGHKS and CDR2 YYEKEE (reference sequence). Trimming pared 4 bases from V and 7 bases from J, leaving 12 bases between. CDR3 bases: TGTGCCAGCAGCCTCCGGATCGGGAATTCACCCCTCCACTTT. The encoded protein is CASSLRIGNSPLHF.

V is TRBV2 and J is TRBJ2-2, with D perhaps matching TRBD2 (6 bases). CDR1 is SNHLY, CDR2 FYNNEI, per germline. The CDR3 is 16 amino acids. Trimming shortened V by 4 bases and J by 4 bases, and 16 bases separated the two germline ends. The CDR3 DNA follows: TGTGCCAGCAGTGGCGGGACTCTCGGTCGCACCGGGGAGCTGTTTTTT. It encodes CASSGGTLGRTGELFF.

V and J are TRBV6-5 and TRBJ1-2; D is possibly TRBD1 (5 bases). CDR3 length equals 14 residues. V was pared by 4 bases and J by 1 base, with 10 bases between. The germline CDR1 and CDR2 sequences are MNHEY and SVGAGI. CDR3 protein: CASSLTEDNYGYTF. CDR3 nucleotide sequence: TGTGCCAGCAGTTTGACAGAAGATAACTATGGCTACACCTTC.

The chain combines TRBV29-1 with TRBJ2-5; 9 positions agree with TRBD1. The DNA end is more similar to TRBJ2-7, so the J call may be wrong. This CDR3 is built from 13 residues. Germline V gives CDR1 SQVTM, CDR2 ANQGSEA. The CDR3 region has the DNA TGCAGCGTGGGAAACAGGGGGCCCTACGAGCAGTACTTC. Translation: CSVGNRGPYEQYF.

V gene TRBV28 combines with J gene TRBJ1-2; D perhaps matches TRBD1 (6 bases). CDR3 length: 14 amino acids. V lost 3 bases and J 5 bases, leaving 13 bases between the germline ends. CDR1 is MDHEN, CDR2 SYDVKM, per germline. The CDR3 DNA is TGTGCCAGCAGTTTCAGGCAGGGGATATATGGCTACACCTTC. Protein: CASSFRQGIYGYTF.

The chain is built from TRBV7-6 and TRBJ2-1; 7 nucleotides align to TRBD1. In germline, CDR1 is SGHVS, CDR2 FNYEAQ. This CDR3 is built from 15 residues. After removal of 5 bases from V and 4 bases from J, the junction contained 8 bases not matched to a gene. CDR3 bases: TGTGCCAGCAGCGCCCACAGGGGCCCATACAATGAGCAGTTCTTC. Protein product: CASSAHRGPYNEQFF.